The T cell receptor beta chain under discussion was sequenced for a study of T-cell reconstitution after alpha-beta-depleted transplantation in children. Preparation of the TCRbeta library was carried out with unique molecular identifiers. TCRdb itself ran the PCR reads through MiXCR, one entry per CDR3 protein. Altogether some 490,000 distinct CDR3 sequences are present, around 12% being singletons, with the ten largest covering roughly 5.4%. Germline CDR1 SGHVS, CDR2 FQNEAQ. The CDR3 loop spans 17 amino acids. Trimming took 3 bases from V and 5 from J, leaving 20 bases between them. V usage is TRBV7-8 and J usage is TRBJ2-1, with D possibly called TRBD1 or TRBD2 (5 bases each). The origin of this receptor is a human donor who donated a stem cell graft to a child with combined immunodeficiency. Specimen: PBMCs from the stem cell graft donor, collected from the stem cell graft. Written as DNA, the CDR3 is TGTGCCAGCAGCTTTAGGTTTCTGGTCCGAGGGGACAATGAGCAGTTCTTC. Protein product: CASSFRFLVRGDNEQFF.